A single sample gave rise to the 30 T cell receptor beta chains below, sequenced in a study of T-cell reconstitution after alpha-beta-depleted transplantation in children. TCRbeta library preparation incorporated unique molecular identifiers. From the PCR reads, TCRdb called clonotypes with MiXCR, one entry per CDR3 protein. This table holds hundreds of thousands of distinct CDR3 sequences, around 16% found once. The sequencing used PBMCs from the stem cell graft donor, collected from the stem cell graft. The receptors come from a human donor who donated a stem cell graft to a child with acute myeloid leukemia.

The rearrangement links TRBV20-1 to TRBJ2-1; TRBD2 agrees at 13 bases. The CDR3 length is 18 residues. V lost 5 bases to trimming and J lost 7 bases; unmatched junction nucleotides: 17. The germline V gene has CDR1 DFQATT and CDR2 SNEGSKA (reference sequence). CDR3 sequence reads: CSAYAAATSGGHGNEQFF. In DNA form, the CDR3 reads TGCAGTGCTTACGCCGCCGCGACTAGCGGGGGGCATGGGAATGAGCAGTTCTTC.

The gene calls are TRBV13 and TRBJ2-5; perhaps TRBD1 as D (6 bases). The CDR3 has 17 amino acids. Germline-derived CDR1 and CDR2 are PRHDT and FYEKMQ (reference sequence). V lost 5 bases, J lost 5 bases, and 24 bases lay in between. In DNA, the CDR3 is TGTGCCAGCAGCCTTATTTCCCAAGGGGGAAAAAGGGAGACCCAGTACTTC. Protein: CASSLISQGGKRETQYF. Full variable domain (remainder filled in from reference TRBV13 and TRBJ2-5): AAGVIQSPRHLIKEKRETATLKCYPIPRHDTVYWYQQGPGQDPQFLISFYEKMQSDKGSIPDRFSAQQFSDYHSELNMSSLELGDSALYFCASSLISQGGKRETQYFGPGTRLLVL.

The CDR3 region has the DNA TGTGCCAGCGGTAACTGGAACACCGGGGAGCTGTTTTTT. This sequence encodes CASGNWNTGELFF. The J gene is TRBJ2-2, the V gene TRBV7-9; D gene ambiguous. Germline values: CDR1 SEHNR, CDR2 FQNEAQ (reference sequence). V gave up 8 bases and J gave up 1 base, with 8 bases separating them. The CDR3 extends over 13 amino acids.

With respect to this clonotype: A junction boundary mismatches the germline segment, possibly from a read error. The gene calls are TRBV20-1 and TRBJ2-1; D uncertain. Looked up from germline, CDR1 is DFQATT and CDR2 is SNEGSKA (reference sequence). The CDR3 runs to 10 residues. Written as DNA, the CDR3 is TGCAGTGCTAGTTCAAATGACCAGTTCTTC. Encoded protein: CSASSNDQFF.

The table lists this clonotype with many counts. This sequence joins TRBV20-1 and TRBJ2-5; 10 positions agree with TRBD1. Germline CDR1 is DFQATT and CDR2 is SNEGSKA (reference sequence). V lost 0 bases and J lost 1; bases outside the gene matches: 8. The CDR3 spans 17 residues. CDR3 bases: TGCAGTGCTAGAGATCAACGGGGACAGGGGCGCCAAGAGACCCAGTACTTC. Translation gives CSARDQRGQGRQETQYF.

This clonotype was detected a few times. This CDR3 reads CASRGHPRSGANVLTF. CDR3 bases: TGTGCCAGCAGGGGACACCCACGCTCTGGGGCCAACGTCCTGACTTTC. The gene calls are TRBV6-2 or TRBV6-3 and TRBJ2-6, with D maybe TRBD1 (6 bases). V was trimmed by 6 bases and J by 0 bases, leaving 12 bases between them. The V gene's germline CDR1 is MNHEY and CDR2 SVGEGT. The CDR3 loop spans 16 amino acids.

There are many counts of this clonotype. The chain employs TRBV7-2 and TRBJ1-1; D is perhaps TRBD1 (5 bases). V lost 5 bases to trimming and J lost 0 bases, with 16 bases between them. CDR1 is SGHTA and CDR2 is FQGNSA in the germline V gene. The CDR3 consists of 16 residues. The CDR3 nucleotides are TGTGCCAGCAGCCTATCCCCCGACAGCCTGAACACTGAAGCTTTCTTT. Translated, it gives CASSLSPDSLNTEAFF.

This clonotype was recorded many times. This chain links TRBV29-1 with TRBJ2-2; D gene unclear. Trimming took off 7 bases at V and 1 base at J, with 10 bases between the two ends. This CDR3 region has 13 residues. Germline-derived CDR1 and CDR2 are SQVTM and ANQGSEA. The CDR3 spells CSASDLNTGELFF. The CDR3 DNA reads as TGCAGCGCCTCAGACTTGAACACCGGGGAGCTGTTTTTT.

A few counts support this clonotype. This rearrangement joins TRBV7-9 to TRBJ1-1; no clear D. Trimming pared 6 bases from V and 0 bases from J, leaving 14 bases between. CDR1 SEHNR and CDR2 FQNEAQ come from the germline V gene (reference sequence). CDR3 length: 15 amino acids. The CDR3 region has the DNA TGTGCCAGCAGGTCCGACGCGTCCTTGAACACTGAAGCTTTCTTT. Protein: CASRSDASLNTEAFF.

This clonotype was seen repeatedly, ten times or more. This chain joins TRBV29-1 and TRBJ2-7; TRBD1 might be the D (6 bases). V shed 4 bases and J shed 5 bases, with 15 bases lying between them. The CDR3 is 13 amino acids. Germline V gene data show CDR1 as SQVTM and CDR2 as ANQGSEA. In DNA, the CDR3 is TGCAGCGTTGGGACAGCCTTAACGAACGAGCAGTACTTC. This encodes CSVGTALTNEQYF.

This sequence joins TRBV5-1 and TRBJ1-5, with D maybe TRBD1 (6 bases). V was shortened by 0 bases and J by 8 bases, with 15 bases between the two germline ends. Germline CDR1 SGHRS, CDR2 YFSETQ. The CDR3 has 15 residues. The CDR3 is CASSLGGSAGEPQHF. DNA of the CDR3: TGCGCCAGCAGCTTGGGCGGGTCCGCAGGGGAGCCCCAGCATTTT.

The sample holds a few counts of this clonotype. The gene calls are TRBV6-1 and TRBJ2-5, with D unclear. The CDR3 is 12 amino acids. Germline values: CDR1 MNHNS, CDR2 SASEGT. Trimming removed 2 bases at V and 5 bases at J, with 6 bases between. The CDR3 DNA sequence: TGTGCCAGCAGTGAATTCCGGGAGACCCAGTACTTC. The encoded protein is CASSEFRETQYF.

This clonotype was detected many times. The gene calls are TRBV29-1 and TRBJ1-2; no clear D. CDR1 SQVTM and CDR2 ANQGSEA come from the germline V gene. This CDR3 contains 14 residues. V was clipped by 0 bases and J by 4 bases, with 12 bases between them. The CDR3 coding sequence is TGCAGCGTTGAAGATCCCACTCAAACCTATGGCTACACCTTC. It translates to CSVEDPTQTYGYTF.

This clonotype was seen a handful of times. The chain couples TRBV20-1 to TRBJ2-3, with D unresolved. The germline V gene encodes CDR1 DFQATT and CDR2 SNEGSKA (reference sequence). There are 16 residues in the CDR3. Trimming pared 4 bases from V and 0 bases from J, leaving 17 bases between. The CDR3 coding sequence is TGCAGTGCTAAAAGTCATCTCGCTGCTAGCACAGATACGCAGTATTTT. It encodes CSAKSHLAASTDTQYF.

Worth noting for this clonotype: Possible read error: a much larger clone is one base away. The chain has TRBV7-9 and TRBJ2-2; D is possibly TRBD1 or TRBD2 (5 bases each). In germline, CDR1 is SEHNR, CDR2 FQNEAQ (reference sequence). The CDR3 covers 16 residues. The CDR3 nucleotides read TGTTCCAGCAGCTTAGCTCCGGGGACCCACACCGGGGAGCTGTTTTTT. It codes for CSSSLAPGTHTGELFF.

This clonotype was counted ten times or more. The chain joins TRBV5-5 to TRBJ2-3, with D unresolved. CDR1 SGHKS and CDR2 YYEKEE come from the germline V gene (reference sequence). Trimming pared 1 base from V and 4 bases from J, leaving 7 bases between. The CDR3 runs 13 residues. The CDR3 sequence: CASSLPPSDTQYF. The CDR3 DNA is TGTGCCAGCAGCTTGCCCCCCTCAGATACGCAGTATTTT.

The rearrangement uses TRBV5-1 and TRBJ2-5; tentatively, D is TRBD2 (5 bases). CDR3 length equals 14 residues. Germline V gives CDR1 SGHRS, CDR2 YFSETQ. Trimming cost V 2 bases and J 1 base, with 9 bases left between them. CDR3 region: CASSFGESQETQYF. The DNA of the CDR3 is TGCGCCAGCAGCTTCGGGGAGTCCCAAGAGACCCAGTACTTC. The whole variable domain, filled in from reference TRBV5-1 and TRBJ2-5, reads KAGVTQTPRYLIKTRGQQVTLSCSPISGHRSVSWYQQTPGQGLQFLFEYFSETQRNKGNFPGRFSGRQFSNSRSEMNVSTLELGDSALYLCASSFGESQETQYFGPGTRLLVL.

This clonotype has at least ten counts. The chain employs TRBV9 and TRBJ2-1; maybe TRBD2 (5 bases). V was cut by 5 bases and J by 5 bases, with 8 bases left in between. This CDR3 has 12 amino acids. The V gene's germline CDR1 is SGDLS and CDR2 YYNGEE. The CDR3 DNA reads as TGTGCCAGCAGTCGAGGGAACAATGAGCAGTTCTTC. This translates into CASSRGNNEQFF.

This clonotype appeared many times. The chain carries TRBV7-2 and TRBJ1-1, with D hard to call. Per germline, CDR1 SGHTA and CDR2 FQGNSA. Trimming took off 5 bases at V and 0 bases at J, with 16 bases between the two ends. The CDR3 covers 16 residues. CDR3 protein: CASSLMGPLMNTEAFF. CDR3 bases: TGTGCCAGCAGCCTGATGGGTCCCCTAATGAACACTGAAGCTTTCTTT.

The gene calls are TRBV21-1 and TRBJ2-1. TRBV21-1 is marked as a pseudogene. The CDR3 has 18 amino acids. The DNA for the CDR3 is TGTGCCAGCAGCAACCCAAGGAAGTCGTCGAGCTCCTACAATGAGCAGTTCTTC. Its protein product is CASSNPRKSSSSYNEQFF.

This clonotype was observed at least ten times. The V gene is TRBV29-1, the J gene TRBJ1-2; 8 nucleotides line up with TRBD1. Germline V CDR1 and CDR2: SQVTM, ANQGSEA. The CDR3 is 13 residues long. V shed 7 bases and J 2 bases; nucleotides not matched to a gene: 6. The CDR3 DNA is TGCAGCGGATACAGGGGGACAAACTATGGCTACACCTTC. Translation gives CSGYRGTNYGYTF. Based on the CDR3 plus reference TRBV29-1 and TRBJ1-2, the full variable domain is SAVISQKPSRDICQRGTSLTIQCQVDSQVTMMFWYRQQPGQSLTLIATANQGSEATYESGFVIDKFPISRPNLTFSTLTVSNMSPEDSSIYLCSGYRGTNYGYTFGSGTRLTVV.

This clonotype was recorded a few times. The J gene is TRBJ2-5, the V gene TRBV5-1; D gene uncertain. CDR1 and CDR2 from the germline V gene are SGHRS and YFSETQ. CDR3 length: 13 residues. V shed 7 bases and J shed 5 bases, with 15 bases lying between them. CDR3 protein: CASGGSSAETQYF. The CDR3 DNA reads as TGCGCCAGCGGCGGCTCGTCCGCGGAGACCCAGTACTTC.

The genes are TRBV20-1 and TRBJ1-4; D is uncertain. Germline V CDR1 and CDR2: DFQATT, SNEGSKA (reference sequence). This CDR3 has 13 amino acids. V lost 2 bases and J lost 5, with 9 bases in between. This CDR3 is CSARIDRNEKLFF. CDR3 bases: TGCAGTGCTAGAATTGATAGGAATGAAAAACTGTTTTTT.

This clonotype appeared many times. This sequence joins TRBV20-1 and TRBJ1-2; D is perhaps TRBD1 (5 bases). The CDR3 runs to 14 residues. CDR1 and CDR2 (germline): DFQATT, SNEGSKA (reference sequence). V gave up 0 bases and J gave up 4 bases, with 12 bases separating them. The CDR3 DNA reads TGCAGTGCTAGAGACCGCCTCGGGGCCTATGGCTACACCTTC. It codes for CSARDRLGAYGYTF.

A few counts support this clonotype. The V gene is TRBV7-2, the J gene TRBJ1-2; TRBD1 might be the D (6 bases). Trimming pared 1 base from V and 6 bases from J, leaving 12 bases between. Germline loops: CDR1 SGHTA, CDR2 FQGNSA. This CDR3 is built from 14 residues. As DNA, the CDR3 is TGTGCCAGCAGCTTAGTCGTGGGGGCAGATGGCTACACCTTC. This codes for CASSLVVGADGYTF.

The chain couples TRBV2 to TRBJ2-5, with a weak D call TRBD2 (7 bases). The germline V and J ends were trimmed by 7 bases and 5 bases, with 20 bases remaining between them. The CDR3 consists of 15 residues. Germline values: CDR1 SNHLY, CDR2 FYNNEI. Here the CDR3 reads CASIPNVGGGETQYF. DNA of the CDR3: TGTGCCAGCATTCCTAATGTGGGGGGGGGCGAGACCCAGTACTTC.

V and J are TRBV12-3 or TRBV12-4 and TRBJ2-3, with 7 positions matching TRBD1. CDR3 length equals 14 residues. Unmatched junction bases numbered 7, after V lost 9 bases and J lost 1 base. The CDR3 DNA follows: TGTGCCAGTTCCAAAGGGGGCGGCACAGATACGCAGTATTTT. Residues: CASSKGGGTDTQYF.

This clonotype was recorded at least ten times. This CDR3 is CSARDYPSSYNEQFF. The CDR3 nucleotides read TGCAGTGCACGGGACTACCCGAGCTCCTACAATGAGCAGTTCTTC. The V gene is TRBV20-1, the J gene TRBJ2-1; 7 bases map to TRBD2. This CDR3 is 15 amino acids long. J gave up 0 bases and V 6 bases, and 8 bases lay outside the gene matches. Germline V gene data show CDR1 as DFQATT and CDR2 as SNEGSKA (reference sequence).

Only a few counts were recorded for this clonotype. The chain uses TRBV12-3 or TRBV12-4 and TRBJ1-5; D is possibly TRBD1 (5 bases). The CDR3 covers 14 residues. Between the trimmed V and J ends, which lost 6 bases and 11 bases, there was a span of 20 bases. The CDR3 nucleotides are TGTGCCAGCAGCACCCGGGGCCACGTAGGGGCCCAGCATTTT. Its protein is CASSTRGHVGAQHF.

There are many counts of this clonotype. This sequence joins TRBV29-1 and TRBJ2-5; no clear D gene. Germline V gene lookup returns CDR1 SQVTM and CDR2 ANQGSEA. The CDR3 sequence is 12 residues long. The ends were cut back, 3 bases at V and 5 bases at J, with 10 bases in the middle. The CDR3 DNA reads as TGCAGCGTTGAGGGGTTAGGGGAGACCCAGTACTTC. Translating gives CSVEGLGETQYF.